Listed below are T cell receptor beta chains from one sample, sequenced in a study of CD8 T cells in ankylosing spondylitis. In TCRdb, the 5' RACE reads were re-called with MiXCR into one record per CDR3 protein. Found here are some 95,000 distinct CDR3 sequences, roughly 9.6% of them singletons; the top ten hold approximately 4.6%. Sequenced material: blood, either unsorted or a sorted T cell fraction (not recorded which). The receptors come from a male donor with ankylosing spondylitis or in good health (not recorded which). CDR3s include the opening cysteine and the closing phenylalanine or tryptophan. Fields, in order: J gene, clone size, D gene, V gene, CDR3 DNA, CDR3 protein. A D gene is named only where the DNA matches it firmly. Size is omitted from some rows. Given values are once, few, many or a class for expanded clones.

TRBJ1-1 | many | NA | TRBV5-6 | TGTGCCAGCAGCTTGAGGCTCGAAAGCCCTGAAGCTTTCTTT | CASSLRLESPEAFF
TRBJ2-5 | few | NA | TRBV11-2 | TGTGCCAGCAGCTCACCGCCTGTGAACCAAGAGACCCAGTACTTC | CASSSPPVNQETQYF
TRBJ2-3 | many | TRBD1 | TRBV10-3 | TGTGCCATCAATCCCGGGACAGCAACAGATACGCAGTATTTT | CAINPGTATDTQYF
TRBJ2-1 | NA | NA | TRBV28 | TGTGTCAGCAGTTCCCTAAAGACTTGGGACTCCTCTGGCATTGAGCAGTTCTTC | CVSSSLKTWDSSGIEQFF
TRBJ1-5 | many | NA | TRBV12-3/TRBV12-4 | TGTGCCAGCAGTGCAGGGGTGAACAATCAGCCCCAGCATTTT | CASSAGVNNQPQHF
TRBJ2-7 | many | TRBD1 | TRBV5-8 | TGTGCCAGCAGTTTTTTTGGACAGGGCCTCTCCTACGAGCAGTACTTC | CASSFFGQGLSYEQYF
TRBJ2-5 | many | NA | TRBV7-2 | TGTGCCAGCAGAATCCAAGAGACCCAGTACTTC | CASRIQETQYF
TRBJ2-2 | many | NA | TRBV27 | TGTGCCAGCAGCGCGTCCGGGGAGCTGTTTTTT | CASSASGELFF
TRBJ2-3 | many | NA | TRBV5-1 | TGCGCCAGCAGCTTCGGGGGGCTTAACACAGATACGCAGTATTTT | CASSFGGLNTDTQYF
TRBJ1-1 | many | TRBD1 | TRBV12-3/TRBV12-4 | TGTGCCAGCAGTTTTGACAGGGGGCCCACTGAAGCTTTCTTT | CASSFDRGPTEAFF
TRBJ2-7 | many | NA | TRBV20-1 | TGCAGTGCGGCCGGAGGGGGGTGGGAGCAGTACTTC | CSAAGGGWEQYF
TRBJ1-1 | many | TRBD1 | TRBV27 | TGTGCCAGCAGTTCCGTCCCGGGACAGGGTTGGGCCACTGAAGCTTTCTTT | CASSSVPGQGWATEAFF
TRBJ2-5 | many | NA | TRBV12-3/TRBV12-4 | TGTGCCAGCAGCCGGGGGGCGGAGACCCAGTACTTC | CASSRGAETQYF
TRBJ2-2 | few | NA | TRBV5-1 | TGCGCCAGCAGCTCGAACTCGGGCAGGGGCCGAACCGGGGAGCTGTTTTTT | CASSSNSGRGRTGELFF
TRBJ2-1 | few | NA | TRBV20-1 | TGCAGTGCTAGAGACCACCCTTTTGCGGGGGCCAGGTACAATGAGCAGTTCTTC | CSARDHPFAGARYNEQFF
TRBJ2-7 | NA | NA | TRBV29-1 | TGCAGCGTTGCGCATTGGGCCAAAACCTACGAGCAGTACTTC | CSVAHWAKTYEQYF
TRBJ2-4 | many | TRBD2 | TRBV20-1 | TGCAGTGCTAGAACTTTTGGGACTAACAAAAACATTCAGTACTTC | CSARTFGTNKNIQYF
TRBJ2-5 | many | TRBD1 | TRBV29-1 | TGCAGCGTCTACAGGGGAGAGACCCAGTACTTC | CSVYRGETQYF
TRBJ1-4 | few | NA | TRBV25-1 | TGTGCCAGCAGTGAAGATCGTCGGGCAACTAATGAAAAACTGTTTTTT | CASSEDRRATNEKLFF
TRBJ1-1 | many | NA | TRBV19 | TGTGCCAGTAGTATTAGCATCGGTACAGGGAACACTGAAGCTTTCTTT | CASSISIGTGNTEAFF
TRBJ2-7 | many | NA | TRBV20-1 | TGCAGTGCTAGCGACCGGGACCCCCAGTACTTC | CSASDRDPQYF
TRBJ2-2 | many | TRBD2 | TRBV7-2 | TGTGCCAGCAGCCTCTGGACTAGCGGGGGTACCGGGGAGCTGTTTTTT | CASSLWTSGGTGELFF
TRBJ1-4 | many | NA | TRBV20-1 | TGCAGTGCCCCCCCCCAAGGGACACAAAAACTGTTTTTT | CSAPPQGTQKLFF
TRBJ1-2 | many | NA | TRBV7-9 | TGTGCCAGCAACCTGCAGGGCTATGGCTACACCTTC | CASNLQGYGYTF
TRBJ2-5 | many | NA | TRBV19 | TGTGCCAGTAGTGGAGCTTCCTCGTACCAAGAGACCCAGTACTTC | CASSGASSYQETQYF
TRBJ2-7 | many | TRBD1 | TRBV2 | TGTGCCAGCAGTTCCAGCCGGGACAGGGATGCCCACGAGCAGTACTTC | CASSSSRDRDAHEQYF
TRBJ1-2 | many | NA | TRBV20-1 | TGCAGTGCTAGTCCTGGAAATGGCTACACCTTC | CSASPGNGYTF
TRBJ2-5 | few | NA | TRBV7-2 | TGTGCCAGCAGCTTAGCGAGGGGTCAAGAGACCCAGTACTTC | CASSLARGQETQYF